Listed below are T cell receptor beta chains from one sample, sequenced in a study of shared T cell receptors in the human thymus. Data came from immunoSEQ multiplex PCR; TCRdb stores just in-frame clones and leaves some out. In the table there are over 450,000 clones, about 80% of which are singletons. This same sample was also part of a study on human thymus T cells.

Sample: thymocytes. These receptors were taken from a boy younger than two with a congenital heart defect. The CDR3 runs from the conserved cysteine through the conserved F or W. A D gene is named only where the DNA matches it firmly. Where a row states a size, it is once, few, many or the class of an expanded clone; other rows omit it.

v_gene	d_gene	j_gene	abundance	CDR3aa	CDR3nt
TRBV15	-	TRBJ2-6	-	CATSREWVASPSGANVLTF	TGTGCCACCAGCAGAGAGTGGGTAGCTTCCCCCTCTGGGGCCAACGTCCTGACTTTC
TRBV28	TRBD1	TRBJ1-1	-	CASSPRTGLMGAFF	TGTGCCAGCAGTCCCCGGACAGGGCTGATGGGAGCTTTCTTT
TRBV4-2	TRBD2	TRBJ2-5	-	CASSQDRETSFNKIQETQYF	TGTGCCAGCAGCCAAGATAGAGAGACTAGCTTTAACAAGATCCAAGAGACCCAGTACTTC
TRBV7-9	TRBD2	TRBJ2-5	-	CASSFLGAGRKETQYF	TGTGCCAGCAGCTTCTTAGGGGCCGGGAGGAAAGAGACCCAGTACTTC
TRBV19	-	TRBJ2-5	-	CASSIDKPAGSTETQYF	TGTGCCAGTAGTATAGATAAGCCGGCAGGGTCTACGGAGACCCAGTACTTC
TRBV11-2	-	TRBJ1-1	-	CASSAGTFPATEAFF	TGTGCCAGCAGCGCAGGAACTTTCCCGGCCACTGAAGCTTTCTTT
TRBV13	TRBD1	TRBJ1-1	-	CASSSRDSPTEAFF	TGTGCCAGCAGCTCCCGGGACAGCCCCACTGAAGCTTTCTTT
TRBV7-9	-	TRBJ1-1	-	CASTPGTEAFF	TGTGCCAGCACCCCGGGCACTGAAGCTTTCTTT
TRBV18	-	TRBJ2-1	-	CASSRLEPYNEQFF	TGTGCCAGCTCACGACTAGAACCCTACAATGAGCAGTTCTTC
TRBV30	-	TRBJ2-7	-	CAWKQVHSYEQYF	TGTGCCTGGAAACAGGTGCACTCCTACGAGCAGTACTTC
TRBV19	-	TRBJ2-7	-	CASSAHRVSSYEQYF	TGTGCCAGTAGTGCGCACAGGGTGAGCTCCTACGAGCAGTACTTC
TRBV12-5	-	TRBJ1-1	-	CASGPRTVTEAFF	TGTGCTAGTGGTCCCCGGACAGTCACTGAAGCTTTCTTT
TRBV27	TRBD1	TRBJ2-5	-	CASSLRRGGTDYQETQYF	TGTGCCAGCAGTTTAAGACGCGGTGGGACAGACTACCAAGAGACCCAGTACTTC
TRBV21-1	-	TRBJ2-7	-	CASTDTYEQYF	TGTGCCAGCACCGACACCTACGAGCAGTACTTC
TRBV2	TRBD2	TRBJ2-7	-	CASSEGSKLAGWGEQYF	TGTGCCAGCAGTGAGGGGTCGAAGCTAGCGGGATGGGGCGAGCAGTACTTC
TRBV18	-	TRBJ2-5	few	CASSPPGRRETQYF	TGTGCCAGCTCACCACCGGGGCGTAGGGAGACCCAGTACTTC
TRBV5-6	TRBD1	TRBJ1-3	few	CASSPKGAHGNTIYF	TGTGCCAGCAGCCCGAAGGGGGCGCACGGAAACACCATATATTTT
TRBV28	TRBD2	TRBJ2-3	few	CASADPQAGGADTQYF	TGTGCCAGCGCTGACCCTCAAGCGGGAGGGGCAGATACGCAGTATTTT
TRBV7-6	-	TRBJ2-3	-	CASSHPIGGDTQYF	TGTGCCAGCAGCCACCCTATCGGGGGTGATACGCAGTATTTT
TRBV5-8	-	TRBJ2-7	few	CASSLGGLLLVEQYF	TGTGCCAGCAGCTTGGGTGGCCTACTCCTAGTAGAGCAGTACTTC
TRBV10-2	-	TRBJ1-4	-	CASSESPPGPNEKLFF	TGCGCCAGCAGTGAGTCGCCCCCAGGGCCTAATGAAAAACTGTTTTTT
TRBV25-1	-	TRBJ2-1	-	CASRGDRSSYNEQFF	TGTGCCAGCAGAGGCGACAGGAGCTCCTACAATGAGCAGTTCTTC
TRBV29-1	TRBD1	TRBJ1-2	-	CSVENGTGEAYGYTF	TGCAGCGTTGAAAATGGCACAGGGGAGGCCTATGGCTACACCTTC
TRBV19	TRBD1	TRBJ1-5	-	CASTPDRVDQPQHF	TGTGCCAGTACCCCGGACAGGGTCGATCAGCCCCAGCATTTT
TRBV28	-	TRBJ1-4	few	CASGGRMANEKLFF	TGTGCCAGCGGTGGGAGGATGGCTAATGAAAAACTGTTTTTT
TRBV19	-	TRBJ1-1	-	CASSIVGREELRKNTEAFF	TGTGCCAGTAGTATAGTGGGGCGGGAGGAGCTGAGAAAGAACACTGAAGCTTTCTTT
TRBV7-8	-	TRBJ2-7	-	CASSPAVGAGPYEQYF	TGTGCCAGCAGCCCGGCCGTTGGCGCGGGGCCCTACGAGCAGTACTTC
TRBV5-4	-	TRBJ2-3	-	CASSLWFGLNLTDTQYF	TGTGCCAGCAGCTTGTGGTTTGGACTAAACCTCACAGATACGCAGTATTTT
TRBV14	-	TRBJ2-3	few	CASSPSRTDTQYF	TGTGCCAGCAGCCCCTCCCGCACAGATACGCAGTATTTT
TRBV11-2	TRBD1	TRBJ2-7	-	CASSFAPGQPYEQYF	TGTGCCAGCAGCTTCGCCCCGGGACAGCCCTACGAGCAGTACTTC
TRBV30	TRBD2	TRBJ2-3	-	CAWSEASRGRRDTQYF	TGTGCCTGGAGTGAGGCCTCGCGGGGGAGGCGGGATACGCAGTATTTT
TRBV11-3	-	TRBJ2-2	-	CASSPRSGELFF	TGTGCCAGCAGCCCCAGATCCGGGGAGCTGTTTTTT
TRBV7-9	TRBD2	TRBJ2-3	-	CASSYPASGRSRPDTQYF	TGTGCCAGCAGCTATCCGGCTAGCGGGAGAAGCCGGCCAGATACGCAGTATTTT
TRBV15	TRBD1	TRBJ1-4	once	CATSRPGTGGGNEKLFF	TGTGCCACCAGCAGACCTGGGACAGGGGGGGGGAATGAAAAACTGTTTTTT
TRBV5-1	-	TRBJ2-1	few	CASSLRLPAYNEQFF	TGCGCCAGCAGCTTGCGACTACCCGCCTACAATGAGCAGTTCTTC
TRBV7-2	-	TRBJ1-5	-	CASSLKPYSNQPQHF	TGTGCCAGCAGCTTGAAGCCTTATAGCAATCAGCCCCAGCATTTT
TRBV4-1	-	TRBJ2-1	-	CASSRPGGAPYNEQFF	TGCGCCAGCAGCCGCCCCGGAGGCGCGCCCTACAATGAGCAGTTCTTC
TRBV28	-	TRBJ2-7	-	CASSLGRAYEQYF	TGTGCCAGCAGCCTTGGCAGGGCCTACGAGCAGTACTTC
TRBV5-1	TRBD1	TRBJ2-7	-	CASSLAGQGSYEQYF	TGCGCCAGCAGCTTGGCGGGACAGGGTTCCTACGAGCAGTACTTC
TRBV4-3	TRBD2	TRBJ2-1	-	CASSQEVRGRINEQFF	TGCGCCAGCAGCCAAGAAGTCCGCGGGAGAATCAATGAGCAGTTCTTC
TRBV7-9	-	TRBJ2-7	-	CASSPGAGWIHLFEQYF	TGTGCCAGCAGCCCTGGGGCAGGGTGGATCCATCTGTTCGAGCAGTACTTC